Presented here are 11 T cell receptor beta chains from one specimen sequenced in a study of control samples from healthy donors and cancer patients. The assay was immunoSEQ multiplex PCR, and TCRdb's table has in-frame clones only and misses some. The table lists about 160,000 clones, roughly 94% of them singletons. Sequenced input: PBMCs. These TCRs come from a man aged 60 to 75 with colorectal cancer.

The gene calls are TRBV5-6 and TRBJ1-3, with 9 bases aligning to TRBD1. Germline CDR1 reads SGHDT; CDR2 reads YYEEEE. V lost 4 bases, J lost 4 bases, and 3 bases stayed unmatched. CDR3 size: 14 residues. CDR3 residues: CASSGTGSGNTIYF. CDR3 nucleotide sequence: TGTGCCAGCAGCGGGACAGGGTCAGGAAACACCATATATTTT.

CDR3 bases: TGTGCCAGCAGTTACACGGACAGGGGTGGCTACACCTTC. It yields the protein CASSYTDRGGYTF. The chain joins TRBV6-5 to TRBJ1-2; 9 nucleotides line up with TRBD1. From germline, CDR1 is MNHEY and CDR2 SVGAGI. V lost 2 bases and J lost 7; bases outside the gene matches: 2. The CDR3 covers 13 residues.

The chain links TRBV19 to TRBJ2-2; 14 nucleotides line up with TRBD2. Germline-derived CDR1 and CDR2 are LNHDA and SQIVND (reference sequence). Trimming cost V 3 bases and J 7 bases; bases outside gene matches: 13. The CDR3 totals 19 residues. The CDR3 DNA follows: TGTGCCAGTAGTATTGGACTAGCGGGGGGCCCGATTGTGGGCGGGGAGCTGTTTTTT. This encodes CASSIGLAGGPIVGGELFF.

The rearrangement uses TRBV24-1 and TRBJ1-5, with a possible D match to TRBD1 (5 bases). CDR3 length: 15 residues. The germline V and J ends were trimmed by 5 bases and 3 bases, with 13 bases remaining between them. The germline V gene has CDR1 KGHDR and CDR2 SFDVKD. CDR3 protein: CATSAAGANNQPQHF. The CDR3 bases are TGTGCCACCAGTGCCGCCGGGGCGAACAATCAGCCCCAGCATTTT.

The chain couples TRBV6-5 to TRBJ2-5; TRBD1 aligns across 8 bases. The germline CDR1 and CDR2 sequences are MNHEY and SVGAGI. The J segment lost 2 bases and the V segment lost 8 bases, leaving 4 bases of the junction unmatched. This CDR3 region has 13 residues. CDR3 bases: TGTGCCAGCTCGCGGACAGGGCAAGAGACCCAGTACTTC. As protein: CASSRTGQETQYF.

The chain is built from TRBV6-6 and TRBJ2-5; 7 nucleotides match TRBD2. The CDR3 is 15 residues long. In germline, CDR1 is MNHNY, CDR2 SVGAGI (reference sequence). With V trimmed by 2 bases and J by 4 bases, 7 bases remained unmatched. The CDR3 loop reads CASSYQGQRGETQYF. The CDR3 DNA is TGTGCCAGCAGTTACCAAGGGCAGCGGGGAGAGACCCAGTACTTC.

The chain employs TRBV11-2 and TRBJ2-1, with D tentatively TRBD2 (5 bases). Germline CDR1 reads SGHAT; CDR2 reads FQNNGV. The CDR3 spans 12 residues. V lost 4 bases and J 8 bases, leaving 9 bases between the germline ends. The CDR3: CASSSSGYEQFF. Here the CDR3 DNA reads TGTGCCAGCAGCTCCTCGGGGTATGAGCAGTTCTTC.

The V gene is TRBV4-3, the J gene TRBJ2-3; D is uncertain. The CDR3 consists of 15 residues. Trimming removed 1 base from V and 0 bases from J, with 8 bases in between. The germline CDR1 and CDR2 sequences are LGHNA and YSLEER. CDR3 sequence reads: CASSQGGLSTDTQYF. The CDR3 region has the DNA TGCGCCAGCAGCCAAGGAGGTCTCAGCACAGATACGCAGTATTTT.

This clone was observed once. The V and J genes are TRBV12-3 or TRBV12-4 and TRBJ1-2; D may be TRBD1 (5 bases). V was shortened by 3 bases and J by 7 bases, with 12 bases between the two germline ends. The CDR3 consists of 13 residues. The CDR3 sequence is CASSFTGTSGYTF. CDR3 in DNA: TGTGCCAGCAGTTTTACGGGGACCAGTGGCTACACCTTC.

The gene calls are TRBV6-1 and TRBJ2-1; D is perhaps TRBD2 (6 bases). This CDR3 comprises 16 residues. The V gene's germline CDR1 is MNHNS and CDR2 SASEGT. The V end lost 2 bases, the J end lost 8 bases, and 19 bases lay between the germline ends. In nucleotides, the CDR3 is TGTGCCAGCAGTGAATTTGAGGTACCCCCGGGAGATGAGCAGTTCTTC. It encodes CASSEFEVPPGDEQFF.

The chain carries TRBV29-1 and TRBJ2-1; the D gene is possibly TRBD1 (5 bases). The germline V gene encodes CDR1 SQVTM and CDR2 ANQGSEA. Trimming stripped 7 bases from V and 7 bases from J, with 14 bases between. The CDR3 has 12 amino acids. The DNA for the CDR3 is TGCAGCGCGAACCAAGCAGGGAATGAGCAGTTCTTC. Amino acids: CSANQAGNEQFF.